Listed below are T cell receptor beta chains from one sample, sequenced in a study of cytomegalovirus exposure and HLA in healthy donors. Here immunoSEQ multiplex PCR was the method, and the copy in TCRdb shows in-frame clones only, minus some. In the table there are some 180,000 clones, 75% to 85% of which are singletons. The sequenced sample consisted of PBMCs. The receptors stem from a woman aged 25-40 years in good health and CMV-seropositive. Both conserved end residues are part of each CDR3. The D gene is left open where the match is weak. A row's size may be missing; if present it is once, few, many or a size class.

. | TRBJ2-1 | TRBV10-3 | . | CAISESLFEGFGNEQFF | TGTGCCATCAGTGAGTCGCTCTTTGAGGGATTTGGCAATGAGCAGTTCTTC
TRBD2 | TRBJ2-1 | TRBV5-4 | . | CASSWGTSGGYNEQFF | TGTGCCAGCAGCTGGGGGACTAGCGGGGGGTACAATGAGCAGTTCTTC
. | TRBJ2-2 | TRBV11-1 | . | CASSPGDGGTGELFF | TGTGCCAGCAGCCCAGGTGACGGGGGAACCGGGGAGCTGTTTTTT
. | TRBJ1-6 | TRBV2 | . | CASTRGSLSPLHF | TGTGCCAGCACCCGGGGGTCCTTATCACCCCTCCACTTT
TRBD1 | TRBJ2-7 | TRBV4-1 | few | CASSQGFPGQRSEQYF | TGCGCCAGCAGCCAAGGCTTCCCGGGACAGAGGTCGGAGCAGTACTTC
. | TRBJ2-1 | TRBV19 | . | CASREGAGETYNEQFF | TGTGCCAGTAGGGAGGGGGCGGGCGAAACCTACAATGAGCAGTTCTTC
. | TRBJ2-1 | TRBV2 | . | CASSEDASDYYNEQFF | TGTGCCAGCAGTGAAGATGCTAGCGACTATTACAATGAGCAGTTCTTC
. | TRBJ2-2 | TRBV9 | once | CASSPRRLLGPTGELFF | TGTGCCAGCAGCCCAAGACGACTCCTCGGTCCCACCGGGGAGCTGTTTTTT
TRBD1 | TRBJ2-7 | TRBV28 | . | CATGGGTGGSLGEQYF | TGTGCCACCGGAGGCGGGACAGGGGGTTCTCTGGGAGAGCAGTACTTC
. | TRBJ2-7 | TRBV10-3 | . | CATATAGDNYEQYF | TGTGCCACCGCGACTGCGGGGGACAACTACGAGCAGTACTTC
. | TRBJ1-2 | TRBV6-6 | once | CASTTFSAGDNGYTF | TGTGCCAGCACTACATTTAGCGCCGGTGACAATGGCTACACCTTC
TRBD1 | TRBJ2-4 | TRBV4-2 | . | CASSLHRGSYLAKNIQYF | TGTGCCAGCAGCTTACACAGGGGTTCCTACCTAGCCAAAAACATTCAGTACTTC
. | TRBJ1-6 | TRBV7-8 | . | CASSLDGYNSPLHF | TGTGCCAGCAGCTTAGACGGGTATAATTCACCCCTCCACTTT
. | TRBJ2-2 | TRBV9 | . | CASSVAGRTGELFF | TGTGCCAGCAGCGTAGCGGGGAGGACCGGGGAGCTGTTTTTT
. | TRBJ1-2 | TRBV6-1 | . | CASSELGRAEGNYGYTF | TGTGCCAGCAGTGAACTCGGTAGGGCCGAGGGTAACTATGGCTACACCTTC
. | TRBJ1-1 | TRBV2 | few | CASTKESNTEAFF | TGTGCCAGCACCAAAGAGTCGAACACTGAAGCTTTCTTT
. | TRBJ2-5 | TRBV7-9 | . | CASSSRRRAAQETQYF | TGTGCCAGCAGCTCAAGGAGACGAGCGGCTCAAGAGACCCAGTACTTC
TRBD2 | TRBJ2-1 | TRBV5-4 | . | CASSLGRTSSDEQFF | TGTGCCAGCAGCTTGGGGCGGACTAGTAGCGATGAGCAGTTCTTC
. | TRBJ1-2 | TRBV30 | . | CAWKHSNYGYTF | TGTGCCTGGAAGCATTCAAACTATGGCTACACCTTC
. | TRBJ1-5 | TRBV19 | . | CAITQGMSQPQHF | TGTGCCATCACTCAGGGGATGAGTCAGCCCCAGCATTTT
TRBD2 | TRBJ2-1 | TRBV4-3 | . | CASSQAGGLGNEQFF | TGCGCCAGCAGCCAAGCGGGAGGGTTAGGGAATGAGCAGTTCTTC
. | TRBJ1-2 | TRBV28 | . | CASSPHYQGLRGYTF | TGTGCCAGCAGTCCACACTATCAGGGGCTGAGGGGCTACACCTTC
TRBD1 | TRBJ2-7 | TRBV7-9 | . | CASSHRGPYEQYF | TGTGCCAGCAGCCACAGGGGACCCTACGAGCAGTACTTC
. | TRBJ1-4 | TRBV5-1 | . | CASSLVAPGEKLFF | TGCGCCAGCAGCTTGGTGGCTCCGGGGGAAAAACTGTTTTTT
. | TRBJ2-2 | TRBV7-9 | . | CASSPERSNTGELFF | TGTGCCAGCAGCCCAGAGCGGTCGAACACCGGGGAGCTGTTTTTT
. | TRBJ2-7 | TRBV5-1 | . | CASKLADSYEQYF | TGCGCCAGCAAGCTTGCGGATTCCTACGAGCAGTACTTC
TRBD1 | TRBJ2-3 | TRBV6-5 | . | CASGRGSVTDTQYF | TGTGCCAGCGGCAGGGGGTCCGTCACAGATACGCAGTATTTT
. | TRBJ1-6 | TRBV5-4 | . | CASSAMGGGTGNSPLHF | TGTGCCAGCAGCGCTATGGGCGGGGGGACGGGAAATTCACCCCTCCACTTT
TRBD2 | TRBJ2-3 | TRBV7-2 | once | CASSLASGRTDTQYF | TGTGCCAGCAGCTTAGCTAGCGGGAGAACAGATACGCAGTATTTT
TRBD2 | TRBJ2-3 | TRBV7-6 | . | CASSLIAGASTDTQYF | TGTGCCAGCAGCTTAATAGCGGGGGCCAGCACAGATACGCAGTATTTT
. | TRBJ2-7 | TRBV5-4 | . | CASSPDSAKSHEQYF | TGTGCCAGCAGTCCTGACAGCGCAAAATCCCACGAGCAGTACTTC
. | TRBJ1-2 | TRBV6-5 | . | CASSFRNYGYTF | TGTGCCAGCAGCTTTCGTAACTATGGCTACACCTTC
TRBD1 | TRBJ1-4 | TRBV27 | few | CASTMLGQDNEKLFF | TGTGCCAGCACCATGCTGGGACAGGACAATGAAAAACTGTTTTTT
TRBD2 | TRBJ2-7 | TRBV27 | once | CASSFGGERPYEQYF | TGTGCCAGCAGTTTCGGGGGGGAGCGCCCCTACGAGCAGTACTTC
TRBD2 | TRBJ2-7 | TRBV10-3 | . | CAISESTSGIYEQYF | TGTGCCATCAGTGAGTCGACTAGCGGGATCTACGAGCAGTACTTC
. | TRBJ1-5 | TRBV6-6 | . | CASRPKEIDNQPQHF | TGTGCCAGCAGACCGAAGGAGATCGACAATCAGCCCCAGCATTTT
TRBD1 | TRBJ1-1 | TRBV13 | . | CASSPHPQGDGAFF | TGTGCCAGCAGCCCCCACCCACAGGGGGACGGAGCTTTCTTT
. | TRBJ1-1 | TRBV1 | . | CTSSQSGLGIEAFF | TGCACCAGCAGCCAATCGGGACTCGGGATAGAAGCTTTCTTT
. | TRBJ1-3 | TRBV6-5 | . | CASSVESSGNTIYF | TGTGCCAGCAGTGTCGAGAGCTCTGGAAACACCATATATTTT
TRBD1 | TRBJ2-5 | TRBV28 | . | CAIRPDRGPGTQYF | TGTGCCATTCGACCGGACAGGGGGCCGGGGACCCAGTACTTC
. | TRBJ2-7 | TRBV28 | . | CASSLGYEGEQYF | TGTGCCAGCAGTTTAGGGTATGAGGGTGAGCAGTACTTC
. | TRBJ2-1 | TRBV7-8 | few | CASSLGRSYNEQFF | TGTGCCAGCAGCTTAGGCAGGTCCTACAATGAGCAGTTCTTC
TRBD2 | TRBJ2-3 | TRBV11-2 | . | CASSSSGGRDTQYF | TGTGCCAGCAGTTCTAGCGGAGGAAGGGATACGCAGTATTTT
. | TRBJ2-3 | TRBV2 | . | CASSIHSFADTQYF | TGTGCCAGCAGTATTCACAGTTTTGCAGATACGCAGTATTTT
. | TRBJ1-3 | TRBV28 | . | CASSTPGVVSGNTIYF | TGTGCCAGCAGTACCCCCGGGGTTGTCTCTGGAAACACCATATATTTT
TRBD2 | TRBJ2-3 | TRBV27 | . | CASLPVGREDTIHTQYF | TGTGCCAGCCTCCCAGTGGGGCGGGAGGACACTATACATACGCAGTATTTT
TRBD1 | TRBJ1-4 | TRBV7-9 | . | CASRSGQGDEKLFF | TGTGCCAGCAGATCGGGACAGGGGGACGAAAAACTGTTTTTT
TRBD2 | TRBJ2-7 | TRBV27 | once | CASSARLAGYEQYF | TGTGCCAGCAGTGCCCGATTAGCGGGCTACGAGCAGTACTTC
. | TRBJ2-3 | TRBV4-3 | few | CASSQDHVGGVKDTQYF | TGCGCCAGCAGCCAAGATCATGTGGGAGGAGTAAAGGATACGCAGTATTTT